The 5 T cell receptor beta chains below were found in one sample sequenced in a study of vaccination and CD4 T cells after COVID-19. Treatment of the sample: roughly 10-day PBMC culture with coronavirus spike peptide pools or control peptides (ViraFEST assay). Oncomine TCR Beta short-read sequencing was applied to DNA from cultured CD4+ T cells. TCRdb passed the PCR reads through MiXCR, listing each CDR3 protein once. The table shows under 20,000 distinct CDR3 sequences, with 58% occurring only once. Antigen specificity for these receptors is unknown. The sequencing here drew on CD4+ T cells from blood, cultured in vitro, taken after SARS-CoV-2 vaccination. The receptors were sampled from a human donor who had recovered from COVID-19.

The rearrangement links TRBV7-9 to TRBJ1-1, with D unresolved. The ends were cut back, 1 base at V and 0 bases at J, with 9 bases in the middle. The CDR3 length is 15 residues. The germline V gene has CDR1 SEHNR and CDR2 FQNEAQ (reference sequence). The CDR3 reads CASSLDGRLNTEAFF. As DNA, the CDR3 is TGTGCCAGCAGCTTAGATGGCCGACTGAACACTGAAGCTTTCTTT.

In nucleotides, the CDR3 is TGTGCCAGCAGAGAGCAGGACGGTTTAATGAACACTGAAGCTTTCTTT. It codes for CASREQDGLMNTEAFF. V usage is TRBV6-4 and J usage is TRBJ1-1; D not certain. The germline gives CDR1 MRHNA, CDR2 SNTAGT. V gave up 6 bases and J gave up 0 bases, with 17 bases separating them. The CDR3 has 16 amino acids.

This clonotype was seen only a few times. The rearrangement uses TRBV19 and TRBJ1-1, with D unresolved. There are 14 residues in the CDR3. V lost 3 bases and J 5 bases, leaving 13 bases between the germline ends. Looked up from germline, CDR1 is LNHDA and CDR2 is SQIVND (reference sequence). CDR3 nucleotides: TGTGCCAGTAGTATCTCTCGCATAGGAACTGAAGCTTTCTTT. As protein: CASSISRIGTEAFF.

The V gene is TRBV6-1, the J gene TRBJ1-1, with 9 bases fitting TRBD1. V was pared by 7 bases and J by 2 bases, with 5 bases of the junction left unmatched. Germline CDR1 reads MNHNS; CDR2 reads SASEGT. The CDR3 runs to 14 residues. Here the CDR3 reads CASTGQGRNTEAFF. Written as DNA, the CDR3 is TGTGCCAGCACCGGACAGGGGAGAAACACTGAAGCTTTCTTT.

The chain combines TRBV27 with TRBJ1-2, with TRBD1 matching over 8 bases. Germline loops: CDR1 MNHEY, CDR2 SMNVEV (reference sequence). V shed 5 bases, J shed 3 bases, and the junction held 5 bases outside the gene matches. The CDR3 is 14 residues long. DNA of the CDR3: TGTGCCAGCAGTACCTCAGGGGGCGACTATGGCTACACCTTC. Its translation is CASSTSGGDYGYTF.